This T cell receptor beta chain is from a study of blood T cell repertoires in COVID-19. The wider study: PBMCs, B-cell-depleted T cells, or T cells provided the cDNA or gDNA that made up the material.

TCRdb's table, derived via immunoSEQ multiplex PCR, lists solely in-frame clones and lacks some. The sample has roughly 380,000 clones; approximately 87% are singletons. This clone has just one count. Sequences were obtained from PBMCs or T cells enriched from blood (not recorded which). This clonotype was obtained from a man younger than 45 who had recovered from COVID-19.

This CDR3 reads CASRSLSLRAFF. CDR3 DNA: TGTGCCAGTCGGAGTTTATCGCTAAGGGCTTTCTTT. This chain links TRBV28 with TRBJ1-1, with D hard to call. Germline V gene data show CDR1 as MDHEN and CDR2 as SYDVKM. The CDR3 runs 12 residues. Trimming cost V 9 bases and J 11 bases, with 19 bases left between them.